The 26 T cell receptor beta chains below come from one sample, sequenced in a study of cytomegalovirus exposure and HLA in healthy donors. The study ran its PCR with 60 Vbeta and 13 Jbeta primers. The method was immunoSEQ multiplex PCR; TCRdb's version includes in-frame clones alone and lacks a portion of them. The table records under 200,000 clones, roughly 77% of them present only once. The sequencing input was PBMCs. The receptors stem from a woman in her forties in good health and CMV-seropositive.

The chain uses TRBV6-1 and TRBJ1-4; D call uncertain. Trimming cost V 6 bases and J 0 bases, with 5 bases left between them. CDR3 length: 13 amino acids. Germline assignment: CDR1 MNHNS and CDR2 SASEGT. CDR3 protein: CASSLATNEKLFF. The DNA for the CDR3 is TGTGCCAGCAGCCTAGCAACTAATGAAAAACTGTTTTTT.

The chain has TRBV5-1 and TRBJ1-2; D uncertain. The germline V and J ends were trimmed by 4 bases and 3 bases, with 10 bases remaining between them. The CDR3 runs to 13 residues. The V gene's germline CDR1 is SGHRS and CDR2 YFSETQ. The CDR3 region is CASSPGRDYGYTF. The CDR3 nucleotides are TGCGCCAGCAGCCCCGGCCGGGACTATGGCTACACCTTC.

V and J are TRBV5-5 and TRBJ1-5; D remains ambiguous. The CDR3 spans 14 residues. Per the germline V gene, CDR1 is SGHKS and CDR2 is YYEKEE (reference sequence). V lost 0 bases and J lost 0, with 4 bases in between. The CDR3 region has the DNA TGTGCCAGCAGCTTGGGGCCTAGCAATCAGCCCCAGCATTTT. This translates into CASSLGPSNQPQHF.

CDR3 sequence reads: CASSLVAGELFF. The CDR3 region has the DNA TGTGCCAGCTCGCTTGTAGCCGGGGAGCTGTTTTTT. The chain carries TRBV18 and TRBJ2-2; D gene unclear. The CDR3 covers 12 residues. Looked up from germline, CDR1 is KGHSH and CDR2 is LQKENI. The ends were cut back, 6 bases at V and 6 bases at J, with 8 bases in the middle.

The chain employs TRBV6-6 and TRBJ2-7; TRBD2 agrees at 15 bases. The CDR3 totals 15 residues. Trimming removed 6 bases from V and 4 bases from J; junction bases left unmatched: 4. Germline-derived CDR1 and CDR2 are MNHNY and SVGAGI (reference sequence). CDR3 bases: TGTGCCAGCAGAGCTGGACTAGCGGGAGGGTACGAGCAGTACTTC. Protein sequence: CASRAGLAGGYEQYF.

The chain carries TRBV4-3 and TRBJ1-6, with a tentative D call TRBD1 (5 bases). The CDR3 extends over 15 amino acids. Per germline, CDR1 LGHNA and CDR2 YSLEER. Trimming pared 4 bases from V and 6 bases from J, leaving 13 bases between. In DNA form, the CDR3 reads TGCGCCAGCAGCCCCAGTTTGGGGGGTAATTCACCCCTCCACTTT. The encoded protein is CASSPSLGGNSPLHF.

The chain is built from TRBV10-2 and TRBJ2-1, with 13 bases identical to TRBD2. Germline values: CDR1 WSHSY, CDR2 SAAADI. The CDR3 covers 15 residues. The junction had 6 bases not matched to a gene; V was cut back by 6 bases and J by 7 bases. In nucleotides, the CDR3 is TGCGCCAGCAGCGCCCCGGGACTAGCGGGAAATGAGCAGTTCTTC. Amino acid sequence: CASSAPGLAGNEQFF.

This CDR3 is CASSYRQFSYNEQFF. The DNA of the CDR3 is TGTGCCAGCAGTTATAGACAGTTCTCCTACAATGAGCAGTTCTTC. V is TRBV9 and J is TRBJ2-1; D is perhaps TRBD1 (5 bases). The ends were cut back, 5 bases at V and 0 bases at J, with 12 bases in the middle. CDR3 length equals 15 residues. From germline, CDR1 is SGDLS and CDR2 YYNGEE.

The chain couples TRBV2 to TRBJ1-3; TRBD1 might be the D (6 bases). This CDR3 has 11 residues. V lost 6 bases and J lost 16, with 16 bases in between. Germline V gene lookup returns CDR1 SNHLY and CDR2 FYNNEI. CDR3 sequence (DNA): TGTGCCAGCAGCCCCCCACAGGGAACGTATTTT. Its translation is CASSPPQGTYF.

This clone showed up just once. This chain connects TRBV30 to TRBJ2-5, with 10 bases identical to TRBD1. Trimming at V came to 7 bases and at J to 11 bases, leaving 13 bases not matched to a gene. This CDR3 is 13 amino acids long. Germline assignment: CDR1 GTSNPN and CDR2 SVGIG (reference sequence). The chain's CDR3 is CASQDRGLGEQYF. CDR3 sequence (DNA): TGTGCCTCTCAGGACAGGGGGTTAGGGGAGCAGTACTTC.

The rearrangement joins TRBV6-5 to TRBJ1-4; no clear D gene. Germline V CDR1 and CDR2: MNHEY, SVGAGI. V was cut by 2 bases and J by 8 bases, with 3 bases left in between. CDR3 length equals 11 residues. The CDR3 bases are TGTGCCAGCAGTTACCGGGAAAAACTGTTTTTT. As protein: CASSYREKLFF.

V gene TRBV4-1 combines with J gene TRBJ2-3; unclear D gene. Per the germline V gene, CDR1 is MGHRA and CDR2 is YSYEKL. This CDR3 has 15 amino acids. V was trimmed by 1 base and J by 0 bases, leaving 8 bases between them. The CDR3 sequence: CASSQGGFSTDTQYF. The CDR3 coding sequence is TGCGCCAGCAGCCAAGGCGGCTTTAGCACAGATACGCAGTATTTT.

This rearrangement joins TRBV30 to TRBJ1-1; the match to TRBD1 covers 7 bases. The CDR3 extends over 12 amino acids. Trimming at V came to 5 bases and at J to 7 bases, leaving 7 bases not matched to a gene. Germline V gives CDR1 GTSNPN, CDR2 SVGIG (reference sequence). DNA of the CDR3: TGTGCCTGGGACAGGGAGGCGGATGAAGCTTTCTTT. It is translated as CAWDREADEAFF.

This sequence joins TRBV7-2 and TRBJ1-6; TRBD1 matches at 8 bases. The trim removed 5 bases at V and 6 bases at J, leaving 12 bases unmatched. This CDR3 has 17 amino acids. Germline CDR1 and CDR2: SGHTA and FQGNSA. In DNA, the CDR3 is TGTGCCAGCAGCCCTCAAGACAGGGGAGTCGGTAATTCACCCCTCCACTTT. This gives the protein CASSPQDRGVGNSPLHF.

V and J are TRBV7-2 and TRBJ2-1, with 8 bases matching TRBD2. Germline V gene lookup returns CDR1 SGHTA and CDR2 FQGNSA. There are 17 residues in the CDR3. V shed 4 bases and J 2 bases; nucleotides not matched to a gene: 10. As DNA, the CDR3 is TGTGCCAGCAGCTCCCGGGGGGGCGGGGGGCCCTACAATGAGCAGTTCTTC. Protein sequence: CASSSRGGGGPYNEQFF.

This clone was detected only a few times. The chain joins TRBV5-1 to TRBJ2-6; no definite D call. Looked up from germline, CDR1 is SGHRS and CDR2 is YFSETQ. Trimming cost V 5 bases and J 0 bases, with 6 bases left between them. This CDR3 is 14 amino acids long. The CDR3 DNA reads as TGCGCCAGCAGTCCAGGCTCTGGGGCCAACGTCCTGACTTTC. Its protein is CASSPGSGANVLTF.

Only a few counts were recorded for this clone. The chain couples TRBV18 to TRBJ1-1; TRBD1 aligns across 7 bases. The CDR3 has 14 residues. Germline lookup yields CDR1 KGHSH and CDR2 LQKENI. V was pared by 1 base and J by 7 bases, with 6 bases of the junction left unmatched. The CDR3, as DNA: TGTGCCAGCTCACCACGCAGGGACAGAGTTGAAGCTTTCTTT. It specifies CASSPRRDRVEAFF. The full variable domain, completed using reference TRBV18 and TRBJ1-1, is NAGVMQNPRHLVRRRGQEARLRCSPMKGHSHVYWYRQLPEEGLKFMVYLQKENIIDESGMPKERFSAEFPKEGPSILRIQQVVRGDSAAYFCASSPRRDRVEAFFGQGTRLTVV.

This clone appeared once. The rearrangement links TRBV5-5 to TRBJ1-4; weak D call: TRBD1 (5 bases). CDR3 length: 15 residues. V dropped 5 bases and J dropped 3 bases, with 14 bases sitting between them. CDR1 is SGHKS, CDR2 YYEKEE, per germline (reference sequence). The CDR3 DNA is TGTGCCAGCAGATCGCCGGCAGGGTCTAATGAAAAACTGTTTTTT. The encoded protein is CASRSPAGSNEKLFF.

V is TRBV15 and J is TRBJ2-5, with a possible D match to TRBD1 (5 bases). There are 13 residues in the CDR3. The germline gives CDR1 LNHNV, CDR2 YYDKDF (reference sequence). With 6 bases removed from V and 7 bases from J, the gap between germline ends came to 15 bases. In DNA, the CDR3 is TGTGCCACCAGTCCGACCCTCCAGGGGACCCAGTACTTC. Encoded protein: CATSPTLQGTQYF.

This chain joins TRBV9 and TRBJ2-1, with 12 bases matching TRBD2. The CDR3 loop spans 16 amino acids. Germline CDR1 and CDR2: SGDLS and YYNGEE. V lost 2 bases and J lost 8; bases outside the gene matches: 8. CDR3 nucleotides: TGTGCCAGCAGCGTCACACTAGCGGGAGGCAGTCATGAGCAGTTCTTC. It is translated as CASSVTLAGGSHEQFF.

This chain connects TRBV11-2 to TRBJ2-5; 7 positions agree with TRBD2. Germline loops: CDR1 SGHAT, CDR2 FQNNGV. This CDR3 comprises 14 residues. With 2 bases clipped from V and 3 bases from J, the junction kept 3 bases outside the gene matches. The CDR3 loop reads CASSLLAGEETQYF. CDR3 in DNA: TGTGCCAGCAGCTTATTGGCGGGGGAAGAGACCCAGTACTTC.

The CDR3 region is CASSLLGQGNEKLFF. In nucleotides, the CDR3 is TGTGCCAGCAGTTTACTGGGACAGGGGAATGAAAAACTGTTTTTT. The chain combines TRBV27 with TRBJ1-4, with 10 bases that match TRBD1. The CDR3 sequence is 15 residues long. The V and J ends lost 2 bases and 5 bases, in that order; junction bases with no gene match: 2. Germline V gives CDR1 MNHEY, CDR2 SMNVEV (reference sequence).

This clone was picked up a small number of times. This sequence joins TRBV23-1 and TRBJ2-3; D gene uncertain. TRBV23-1 is an ORF; its function is uncertain. Trimming left V 2 bases short and J 0 bases short, with 12 bases between. The CDR3 covers 16 residues. Here the CDR3 reads CASSQQSRYSTDTQYF. CDR3 nucleotides: TGCGCCAGCAGTCAACAGTCCAGGTACAGCACAGATACGCAGTATTTT.

The genes are TRBV4-2 and TRBJ2-2, with 8 bases identical to TRBD2. J was trimmed by 6 bases and V by 1 base; bases with no gene match: 1. Germline V gene lookup returns CDR1 LGHNA and CDR2 YNFKEQ. This CDR3 has 14 residues. The DNA of the CDR3 is TGTGCCAGCAGCCAAGCGGGGGGGCCCGGGGAGCTGTTTTTT. This translates into CASSQAGGPGELFF.

The chain recombines TRBV6-7 with TRBJ1-1; D not certain. TRBV6-7 carries the ORF label, with uncertain function. Trimming left V 2 bases short and J 1 base short, with 20 bases between. This CDR3 is 18 amino acids long. The CDR3 sequence is CASSYVPGLQSGNTEAFF. Here the CDR3 DNA reads TGTGCCAGCAGTTACGTCCCTGGACTCCAAAGTGGGAACACTGAAGCTTTCTTT.

The chain is built from TRBV6-1 and TRBJ2-3; possibly TRBD1 for D (6 bases). CDR1 is MNHNS, CDR2 SASEGT, per germline. Trimming shortened V by 6 bases and J by 5 bases, and 15 bases separated the two germline ends. The CDR3 consists of 14 residues. The CDR3 sequence: CASRLAGDKDTQYF. CDR3 DNA sequence: TGTGCCAGCAGGCTAGCAGGGGATAAAGATACGCAGTATTTT.